This T cell receptor (beta chain) was documented in a study of blood T cell repertoires in COVID-19. With 2 bases clipped from V and 2 bases from J, the junction kept 3 bases outside the gene matches. This CDR3 contains 14 residues. The germline gives CDR1 SGHNT, CDR2 YYREEE (reference sequence). Clones were read by immunoSEQ multiplex PCR, and TCRdb kept only the in-frame ones, dropping some. The sample lists about 82,000 clones, around 80% occurring once. This receptor was obtained from a man aged 55 to 70 with COVID-19, enrolled during active disease. The gene calls are TRBV5-4 and TRBJ2-5; 7 bases agree with TRBD1. Material: peripheral blood. The CDR3 region is CASSLSGQQETQYF. CDR3 bases: TGTGCCAGCAGCTTATCGGGACAGCAAGAGACCCAGTACTTC.